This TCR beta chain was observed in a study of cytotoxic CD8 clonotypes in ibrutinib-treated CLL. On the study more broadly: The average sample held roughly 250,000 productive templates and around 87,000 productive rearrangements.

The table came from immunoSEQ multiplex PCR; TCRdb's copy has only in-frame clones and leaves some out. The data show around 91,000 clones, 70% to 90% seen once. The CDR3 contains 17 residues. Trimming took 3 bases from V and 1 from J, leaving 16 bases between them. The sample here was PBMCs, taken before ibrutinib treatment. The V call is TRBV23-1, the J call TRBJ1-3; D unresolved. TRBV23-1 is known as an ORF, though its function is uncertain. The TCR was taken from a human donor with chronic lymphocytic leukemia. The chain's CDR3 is CASSQRVPTKSGNTIYF. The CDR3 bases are TGCGCCAGCAGTCAGAGGGTCCCTACTAAATCTGGAAACACCATATATTTT.